The T cell receptor (beta chain) described here comes from a study of blood T cells in healthy people across ages. The use of a sample-barcoded 5' primer and a J-beta primer mix characterized a second PCR of roughly 7 to 11 cycles. Via MiXCR, TCRdb re-called the 5' RACE reads, giving one row per CDR3 protein. The data hold around 820,000 distinct CDR3 sequences, with more than 20% observed a single time. This clonotype was counted a few times. Between the trimmed V and J ends, which lost 8 bases and 7 bases, there was a span of 18 bases. The germline CDR1 and CDR2 sequences are MNHNY and SVGAGI (reference sequence). CDR3 length equals 15 residues. This same sample was also part of a study on T cells of mothers and their children.

This TCR derives from a boy between 10 and 17 years old in good health. The chain recombines TRBV6-6 with TRBJ1-6; D may be TRBD1 (6 bases). The sample consisted of blood. CDR3 in amino acids: CASGSNYRANSPLHF. The CDR3 DNA sequence: TGTGCCAGCGGCTCTAACTACAGGGCAAATTCACCCCTCCACTTT.